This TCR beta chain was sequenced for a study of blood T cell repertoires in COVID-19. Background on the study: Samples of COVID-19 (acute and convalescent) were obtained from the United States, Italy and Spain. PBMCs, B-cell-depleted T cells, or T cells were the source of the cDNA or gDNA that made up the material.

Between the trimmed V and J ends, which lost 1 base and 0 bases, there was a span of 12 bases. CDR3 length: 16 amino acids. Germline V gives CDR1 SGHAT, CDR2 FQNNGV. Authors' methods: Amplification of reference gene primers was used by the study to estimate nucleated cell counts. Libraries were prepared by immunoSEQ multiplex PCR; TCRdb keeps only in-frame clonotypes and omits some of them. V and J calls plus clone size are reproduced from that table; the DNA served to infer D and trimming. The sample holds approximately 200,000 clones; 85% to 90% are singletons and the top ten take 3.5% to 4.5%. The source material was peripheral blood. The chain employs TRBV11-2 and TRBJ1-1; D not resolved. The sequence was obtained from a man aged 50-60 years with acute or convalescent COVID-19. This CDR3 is CASSLGPAGMNTEAFF. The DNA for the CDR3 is TGTGCCAGCAGCTTAGGGCCGGCAGGCATGAACACTGAAGCTTTCTTT.